The 11 T cell receptor beta chains below were found in one sample sequenced in a study of control samples from healthy donors and cancer patients. Generated by immunoSEQ multiplex PCR, the TCRdb table keeps only in-frame clones and is missing some. The sample has about 130,000 clones, around 96% seen once; the top ten hold 3.6%. Input material: blood. Source of these receptors: a man aged 25 to 40 in good health.

The V call is TRBV4-2, the J call TRBJ1-5; D call uncertain. V was pared by 1 base and J by 0 bases, with 13 bases between. CDR1 is LGHNA and CDR2 is YNFKEQ in the germline V gene. This CDR3 has 17 amino acids. This CDR3 is CASSQVPKLDSNQPQHF. The CDR3 nucleotides are TGTGCCAGCAGCCAAGTCCCAAAACTGGATAGCAATCAGCCCCAGCATTTT.

This rearrangement joins TRBV24-1 to TRBJ2-2; D is ambiguous. The CDR3 has 13 residues. Per the germline V gene, CDR1 is KGHDR and CDR2 is SFDVKD. Deletions cut 2 bases from V and 6 bases from J, with 6 bases between. CDR3 loop: CATSDWRPGELFF. The CDR3 DNA reads as TGTGCCACCAGTGATTGGCGGCCCGGGGAGCTGTTTTTT.

This rearrangement joins TRBV11-1 to TRBJ1-1; weak D call: TRBD1 (5 bases). CDR3 length: 14 amino acids. Germline values: CDR1 SGHAT, CDR2 FQDESV (reference sequence). V lost 4 bases to trimming and J lost 1 base, with 10 bases between them. CDR3 residues: CASSWGDENTEAFF. In DNA form, the CDR3 reads TGTGCCAGCAGCTGGGGGGACGAGAACACTGAAGCTTTCTTT.

CDR3 residues: CSVSPRRSDTIYF. The CDR3 coding sequence is TGCAGCGTATCCCCCAGGCGCTCGGACACCATATATTTT. V gene TRBV29-1 combines with J gene TRBJ1-3; D unclear. Germline V gene data show CDR1 as SQVTM and CDR2 as ANQGSEA. Trimming removed 6 bases at V and 8 bases at J, with 17 bases between. This CDR3 spans 13 amino acids.

The chain employs TRBV7-9 and TRBJ2-7; a weak D match, TRBD2 (6 bases). Trimming stripped 5 bases from V and 3 bases from J, with 20 bases between. CDR1 SEHNR and CDR2 FQNEAQ come from the germline V gene (reference sequence). The CDR3 loop spans 16 amino acids. CDR3 sequence: CASSPTLEGPHYEQYF. In DNA, the CDR3 is TGTGCCAGCAGCCCGACCTTGGAGGGTCCCCACTACGAGCAGTACTTC.

V gene TRBV7-9 combines with J gene TRBJ2-6; 8 positions match TRBD1. CDR1 and CDR2 from the germline V gene are SEHNR and FQNEAQ (reference sequence). Germline trimming cut 7 bases from V and 0 bases from J; bases unmatched to any gene: 2. The length of the CDR3 is 15 residues. In nucleotides, the CDR3 is TGTGCCAGCAACACAGGGGGCTCTGGGGCCAACGTCCTGACTTTC. Translating it yields CASNTGGSGANVLTF.

The chain recombines TRBV7-9 with TRBJ1-1; D unclear. CDR3 length equals 12 residues. Looked up from germline, CDR1 is SEHNR and CDR2 is FQNEAQ (reference sequence). The V end lost 11 bases, the J end lost 0 bases, and 10 bases lay between the germline ends. CDR3 DNA: TGTGCCTTATTGGGCATGAACACTGAAGCTTTCTTT. Amino acid sequence: CALLGMNTEAFF.

The chain is built from TRBV29-1 and TRBJ1-1; TRBD1 is a possible D gene (5 bases). This CDR3 spans 16 amino acids. Germline CDR1 reads SQVTM; CDR2 reads ANQGSEA. The V end was cut by 5 bases, the J end by 0 bases, with 19 bases between. CDR3 protein: CSVSAGGGDLNTEAFF. The CDR3 nucleotides read TGCAGCGTTTCTGCCGGGGGGGGAGATTTGAACACTGAAGCTTTCTTT.

The chain links TRBV4-2 to TRBJ2-6; D might be TRBD1 (6 bases). Germline V CDR1 and CDR2: LGHNA, YNFKEQ. The CDR3 totals 17 residues. V dropped 4 bases and J dropped 0 bases, with 13 bases sitting between them. The DNA of the CDR3 is TGTGCCAGCAGCCTTACCGGGACACCCTCTGGGGCCAACGTCCTGACTTTC. Its translation: CASSLTGTPSGANVLTF.

This chain joins TRBV5-4 and TRBJ2-7; 8 positions agree with TRBD2. Looked up from germline, CDR1 is SGHNT and CDR2 is YYREEE (reference sequence). V lost 7 bases and J lost 0; bases outside the gene matches: 12. The CDR3 contains 16 residues. The DNA for the CDR3 is TGTGCCAGCCACCCCCTTTCCGGGACTAGCTCCTACGAGCAGTACTTC. Its protein product is CASHPLSGTSSYEQYF. Full variable domain (rest looked up from reference TRBV5-4 and TRBJ2-7): ETGVTQSPTHLIKTRGQQVTLRCSSQSGHNTVSWYQQALGQGPQFIFQYYREEENGRGNFPPRFSGLQFPNYSSELNVNALELDDSALYLCASHPLSGTSSYEQYFGPGTRLTVT.

CDR3 sequence (DNA): TGTGCCAGCAGCTTGATGGCGGGCTCTGGAAACACCATATATTTT. Its translation is CASSLMAGSGNTIYF. The V call is TRBV5-8, the J call TRBJ1-3; D unresolved. Germline V gene sequence: CDR1 SGHTS, CDR2 YDEGEE. The CDR3 length is 15 residues. The germline V and J ends were trimmed by 1 base and 0 bases, with 8 bases remaining between them.